Presented here are 26 T cell receptor beta chains from one specimen sequenced in a study of regulatory T cells in long-lasting Graves disease (dated by TCRdb to the early 2020s). The library was produced with multiplex PCR. The run used an Illumina HiSeq 4000. iRepertoire HTBI primers and Arm-PCR amplification of CDR3 regions were used to construct TCR beta libraries. TCRdb cleaned the public reads at Q25 with fastp, built clones with MiXCR and kept in-frame beta chains. Entries that share a CDR3 protein sequence are merged under the most common genes and DNA. This sample lists more than 450,000 distinct CDR3 sequences; 15% to 20% were detected once. The ten largest account for 10% to 15% of the sample. In light of the paper, this sample's time point label describes: newly diagnosed GD, antithyroid drugs for less than 3 months. For both TCR sequencing and RNA sequencing, RNA was extracted from PBMCs using TRIzol.

These data were also reused for a study on T cells in Graves' hyperthyroidism and ophthalmopathy.

Sequencing used peripheral blood mononuclear cells (PBMCs), obtained at new diagnosis, from a patient treated with antithyroid drugs. All receptors come from a man between 40 and 49 years old with Graves disease. Donor details come from another sample of the same person, matched by shared clones.

The J gene is TRBJ2-5, the V gene TRBV19, with TRBD2 as a possible D gene (6 bases). V dropped 1 base and J dropped 3 bases, with 9 bases sitting between them. CDR3 length equals 14 residues. Germline CDR1 is LNHDA and CDR2 is SQIVND (reference sequence). The DNA for the CDR3 is TGTGCCAGTAGTATAGGGGGAGGTAAAGAGACCCAGTACTTC. Translated, it gives CASSIGGGKETQYF.

The chain combines TRBV20-1 with TRBJ2-5, with TRBD2 identical over 16 bases. The CDR3 length is 16 residues. Germline CDR1 is DFQATT and CDR2 is SNEGSKA (reference sequence). Unmatched junction bases numbered 7, after V lost 5 bases and J lost 4 bases. The CDR3 nucleotides read TGCAGTGCTTCAGGGACTAGCGGGAGGGTTCGAGAGACCCAGTACTTC. Its translation is CSASGTSGRVRETQYF.

This clonotype was detected a few times. The chain recombines TRBV11-2 with TRBJ2-1; no clear D. V was clipped by 5 bases and J by 1 base, with 15 bases between them. Germline V gene data show CDR1 as SGHAT and CDR2 as FQNNGV. This CDR3 comprises 16 residues. In nucleotides, the CDR3 is TGTGCCAGCAGCCCCCTTGAGGAAGAATCCTACAATGAGCAGTTCTTC. Translation gives CASSPLEEESYNEQFF.

This clonotype was counted a few times. The V and J genes are TRBV20-1 and TRBJ2-3; D is perhaps TRBD2 (5 bases). The CDR3 extends over 16 amino acids. Germline V gene data show CDR1 as DFQATT and CDR2 as SNEGSKA (reference sequence). V lost 0 bases, J lost 3 bases, and 16 bases lay in between. The CDR3 loop is CSARDLQRSRTDTQYF. Here the CDR3 DNA reads TGCAGTGCTAGAGATCTCCAGCGGAGCCGGACAGATACGCAGTATTTT.

Ten or more counts support this clonotype. The rearrangement joins TRBV5-1 to TRBJ2-2; 7 nucleotides match TRBD1. V shed 4 bases and J 6 bases; nucleotides not matched to a gene: 6. CDR1 is SGHRS, CDR2 YFSETQ, per germline. CDR3 length equals 14 residues. The CDR3 DNA reads TGCGCCAGCAGCGAGGGACAGTTCGCCGGGGAGCTGTTTTTT. Translated, it gives CASSEGQFAGELFF.

This clonotype was observed at least ten times. The J gene is TRBJ2-1, the V gene TRBV7-3, with TRBD2 matching 7 bases. This CDR3 region has 15 residues. CDR1 is SGHTA, CDR2 FQGTGA, per germline. V lost 1 base to trimming and J lost 7 bases; unmatched junction nucleotides: 7. This CDR3 reads CASSLMGGGWNEQFF. The CDR3 nucleotides are TGTGCCAGCAGCTTAATGGGGGGGGGTTGGAATGAGCAGTTCTTC.

Points on this clonotype: The junction departs from germline at one end; a sequencing error may be responsible. The CDR3 sequence: CASTPRTSGRDTGELFF. CDR3 coding DNA: TGCGCCAGCACCCCAAGGACTAGCGGGAGGGATACCGGGGAGCTGTTTTTT. The gene calls are TRBV6-1 and TRBJ2-2; 15 nucleotides match TRBD2. Germline CDR1 is MNHNS and CDR2 is SASEGT. The CDR3 spans 17 residues.

This clonotype was observed many times. The rearrangement uses TRBV24-1 and TRBJ2-1; D is ambiguous. Germline V lookup: CDR1 KGHDR, CDR2 SFDVKD. Trimming cost V 4 bases and J 0 bases, with 9 bases left between them. This CDR3 region has 15 residues. The DNA for the CDR3 is TGTGCCACCAGTGACGGAATTAGCTCCTACAATGAGCAGTTCTTC. Protein product: CATSDGISSYNEQFF.

J is TRBJ1-2 and V is TRBV28; D is ambiguous. V was clipped by 6 bases and J by 2 bases, with 10 bases between them. The CDR3 spans 13 residues. Germline V CDR1 and CDR2: MDHEN, SYDVKM. CDR3 residues: CASRLTQNYGYTF. The CDR3 DNA reads as TGTGCCAGCAGACTGACACAGAACTATGGCTACACCTTC.

At least ten counts were recorded for this clonotype. This chain uses TRBV30 with TRBJ2-2; D unresolved. V was shortened by 4 bases and J by 2 bases, with 5 bases between the two germline ends. Germline CDR1 reads GTSNPN; CDR2 reads SVGIG (reference sequence). This CDR3 has 12 residues. The CDR3 protein is CAWTVNTGELFF. For the CDR3, the DNA is TGTGCCTGGACAGTCAACACCGGGGAGCTGTTTTTT.

This clonotype was detected many times. V and J are TRBV2 and TRBJ2-3; 9 bases fit TRBD2. The CDR3 spans 15 residues. Germline lookup yields CDR1 SNHLY and CDR2 FYNNEI. V shed 3 bases and J 6 bases; nucleotides not matched to a gene: 7. CDR3 in DNA: TGTGCCAGCAGTGACGACCTAGCGGGATCCGATACGCAGTATTTT. Its translation: CASSDDLAGSDTQYF. Based on the CDR3 plus reference TRBV2 and TRBJ2-3, the full variable domain is EPEVTQTPSHQVTQMGQEVILRCVPISNHLYFYWYRQILGQKVEFLVSFYNNEISEKSEIFDDQFSVERPDGSNFTLKIRSTKLEDSAMYFCASSDDLAGSDTQYFGPGTRLTVL.

This clonotype came up many times. The rearrangement joins TRBV28 to TRBJ2-1; the D is unclear. The V end lost 6 bases, the J end lost 10 bases, and 10 bases lay between the germline ends. Germline V gene data show CDR1 as MDHEN and CDR2 as SYDVKM. The CDR3 is 11 residues long. Here the CDR3 DNA reads TGTGCCAGCAGAACACCTTTCGAGCAGTTCTTC. Amino acids: CASRTPFEQFF.

This chain connects TRBV10-3 to TRBJ2-7; TRBD1 matches at 7 bases. The J segment lost 6 bases and the V segment lost 3 bases, leaving 8 bases of the junction unmatched. This CDR3 is 14 amino acids long. CDR1 is ENHRY and CDR2 is SYGVKD in the germline V gene. The CDR3 DNA sequence: TGTGCCATCAGTGACTATGGACAGGCGGGCGAGCAGTACTTC. Amino acid sequence: CAISDYGQAGEQYF.

V usage is TRBV28 and J usage is TRBJ2-7; D unresolved. Per the germline V gene, CDR1 is MDHEN and CDR2 is SYDVKM. The CDR3 loop spans 11 amino acids. V lost 5 bases, J lost 9 bases, and 11 bases lay in between. CDR3 residues: CASSSAWGQYF. CDR3 in DNA: TGTGCCAGCAGTAGCGCGTGGGGGCAGTACTTC.

A word on this clonotype: A clone one base away is much larger, so this may be a read error. Lacking the conserved final phenylalanine or tryptophan, this CDR3 likely reflects a read error. The chain joins TRBV29-1 to TRBJ2-7; D not certain. The V and J ends lost 6 bases and 1 base respectively, with 16 bases between them. The CDR3 loop spans 14 amino acids. Germline V lookup: CDR1 SQVTM, CDR2 ANQGSEA. The CDR3 loop reads CSVRPDPRSYEQYS. DNA of the CDR3: TGCAGCGTAAGACCGGACCCCCGGTCCTACGAGCAGTACTCC.

This chain links TRBV29-1 with TRBJ2-3; possibly TRBD2 for D (6 bases). V lost 1 base and J lost 10, with 12 bases in between. CDR1 SQVTM and CDR2 ANQGSEA come from the germline V gene. This CDR3 spans 12 amino acids. The CDR3 DNA reads as TGCAGCGTTGAAGGCCTAGCGTTGGCGCAGTATTTT. Amino acids: CSVEGLALAQYF.

In its sample, this clonotype was seen many times. This sequence joins TRBV7-2 and TRBJ2-7, with TRBD2 matching 8 bases. This CDR3 contains 17 residues. CDR1 SGHTA and CDR2 FQGNSA come from the germline V gene. The trim removed 0 bases at V and 3 bases at J, leaving 10 bases unmatched. CDR3 residues: CASSLARGLAGGYEQYF. Here the CDR3 DNA reads TGTGCCAGCAGCTTAGCCCGAGGACTAGCCGGGGGCTACGAGCAGTACTTC.

This clonotype was counted at least ten times. This rearrangement joins TRBV20-1 to TRBJ2-3; weak D call: TRBD1 (8 bases). The CDR3 is made up of 14 amino acids. The V gene's germline CDR1 is DFQATT and CDR2 SNEGSKA (reference sequence). The V end was cut by 6 bases, the J end by 6 bases, with 19 bases between. CDR3 residues: CSAPRLQGGDTQYF. CDR3 bases: TGCAGTGCACCCCGACTACAGGGGGGGGATACGCAGTATTTT.

The chain recombines TRBV12-5 with TRBJ1-2; D is unresolved. This CDR3 contains 11 residues. CDR1 and CDR2 from the germline V gene are LGHNT and FRNRAP. Trimming left V 3 bases short and J 1 base short, with 0 bases between. CDR3 bases: TGTGCTAGTGGTTTTAACTATGGCTACACCTTC. Translation: CASGFNYGYTF.

This clonotype turned up a few times. One end of the junction fails to match germline, which may point to a read error. V and J are TRBV7-9 and TRBJ2-7; a weak D match, TRBD1 (5 bases). CDR3 length: 14 amino acids. The germline gives CDR1 SEHNR, CDR2 FQNEAQ (reference sequence). For the CDR3, the DNA is TGTGCCAGCGGCTTAAGCCTAGACAGCTACGAGCAGTACTTC. It is translated as CASGLSLDSYEQYF.

The table lists this clonotype with many counts. V gene TRBV7-9 combines with J gene TRBJ2-7; a possible D gene is TRBD1 (8 bases). V was cut by 1 base and J by 2 bases, with 18 bases left in between. CDR1 is SEHNR and CDR2 is FQNEAQ in the germline V gene (reference sequence). The CDR3 contains 17 residues. The CDR3 here is CASSLGAAGQATYEQYF. The CDR3 region has the DNA TGTGCCAGCAGCTTAGGGGCAGCGGGACAGGCTACCTACGAGCAGTACTTC.

This clonotype was seen a few times. The chain joins TRBV19 to TRBJ2-2; D might be TRBD1 (6 bases). V lost 4 bases to trimming and J lost 5 bases, with 14 bases between them. In germline, CDR1 is LNHDA, CDR2 SQIVND (reference sequence). The CDR3 is made up of 15 amino acids. The DNA for the CDR3 is TGTGCCAGTAGTACGTCAGGGGTTATAACCGGGGAGCTGTTTTTT. Its translation is CASSTSGVITGELFF.

This clonotype was counted between two and nine times. The chain combines TRBV7-2 with TRBJ2-5; D remains ambiguous. The CDR3 extends over 12 amino acids. The V end was cut by 4 bases, the J end by 10 bases, with 13 bases between. The germline CDR1 and CDR2 sequences are SGHTA and FQGNSA. The CDR3 here is CASSSDRRDQYF. The CDR3 DNA sequence: TGTGCCAGCAGCTCGGACCGAAGAGACCAGTACTTC.

The genes are TRBV5-1 and TRBJ2-6; the D gene could be TRBD1 or TRBD2 (5 bases each). V lost 5 bases, J lost 0 bases, and 21 bases lay in between. The germline CDR1 and CDR2 sequences are SGHRS and YFSETQ. The CDR3 is 19 amino acids. DNA of the CDR3: TGCGCCAGCAGATTCGAGCCGGGACGAAGGATCTCTGGGGCCAACGTCCTGACTTTC. Protein: CASRFEPGRRISGANVLTF.

The chain recombines TRBV6-5 with TRBJ2-2; 10 nucleotides align to TRBD2. This CDR3 spans 15 amino acids. CDR1 and CDR2 from the germline V gene are MNHEY and SVGAGI. The junction had 5 bases not matched to a gene; V was cut back by 3 bases and J by 7 bases. The CDR3 spells CASSYLLAGYGELFF. DNA of the CDR3: TGTGCCAGCAGTTATTTACTAGCGGGGTACGGGGAGCTGTTTTTT.

This clonotype was seen at least ten times. V and J are TRBV18 and TRBJ2-7, with TRBD2 matching 13 bases. This CDR3 is built from 17 residues. From germline, CDR1 is KGHSH and CDR2 LQKENI. V lost 4 bases to trimming and J lost 2 bases; unmatched junction nucleotides: 8. DNA of the CDR3: TGTGCCAGCTCACAGGGGACTAGCGGGACCGTTACCTACGAGCAGTACTTC. It yields the protein CASSQGTSGTVTYEQYF.